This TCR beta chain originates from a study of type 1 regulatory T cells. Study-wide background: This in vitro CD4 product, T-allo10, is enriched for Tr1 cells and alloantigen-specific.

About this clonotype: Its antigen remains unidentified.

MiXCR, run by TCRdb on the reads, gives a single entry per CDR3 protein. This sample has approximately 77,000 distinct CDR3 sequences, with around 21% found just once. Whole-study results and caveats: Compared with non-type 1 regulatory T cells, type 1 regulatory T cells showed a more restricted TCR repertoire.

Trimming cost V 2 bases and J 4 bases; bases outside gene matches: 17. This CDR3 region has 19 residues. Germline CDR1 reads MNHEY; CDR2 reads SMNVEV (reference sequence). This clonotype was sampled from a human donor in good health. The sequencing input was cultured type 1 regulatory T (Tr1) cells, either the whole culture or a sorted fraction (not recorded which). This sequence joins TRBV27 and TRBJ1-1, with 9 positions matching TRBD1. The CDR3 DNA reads TGTGCCAGCAGTTTAATGGGCGCGGGACAGGGTAATTTGCGCACTGAAGCTTTCTTT. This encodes CASSLMGAGQGNLRTEAFF.